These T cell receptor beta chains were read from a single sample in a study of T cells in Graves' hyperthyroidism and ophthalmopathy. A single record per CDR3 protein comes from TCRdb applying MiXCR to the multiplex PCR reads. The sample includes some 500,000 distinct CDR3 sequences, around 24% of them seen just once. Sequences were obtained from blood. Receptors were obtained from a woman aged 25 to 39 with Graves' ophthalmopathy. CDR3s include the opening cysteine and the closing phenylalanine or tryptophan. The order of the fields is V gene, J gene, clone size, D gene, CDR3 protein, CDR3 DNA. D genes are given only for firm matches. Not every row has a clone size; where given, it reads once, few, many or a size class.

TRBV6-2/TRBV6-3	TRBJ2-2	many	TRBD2	CASSRRSGLAGSNTGELFF	TGTGCCAGCAGCCGTCGATCCGGTCTAGCGGGGTCGAACACCGGGGAGCTGTTTTTT
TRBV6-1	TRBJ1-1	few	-	CASSRNLNTEAFF	TGTGCCAGCAGTCGCAACCTGAACACTGAAGCTTTCTTT
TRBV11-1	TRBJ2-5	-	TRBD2	CASSQNLAGDPQETQYF	TGTGCCAGCAGCCAGAACCTAGCGGGGGATCCGCAAGAGACCCAGTACTTC
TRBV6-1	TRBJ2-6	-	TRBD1	CASSKQTGSAGANVLTF	TGTGCCAGCAGTAAACAGACAGGGAGCGCTGGGGCCAACGTCCTGACTTTC
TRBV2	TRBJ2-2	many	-	CASSEVGPANTGELFF	TGTGCCAGCAGTGAAGTCGGGCCTGCGAACACCGGGGAGCTGTTTTTT
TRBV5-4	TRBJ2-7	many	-	CASSEDYSSYEQYF	TGTGCCAGCAGCGAAGACTACAGCTCCTACGAGCAGTACTTC
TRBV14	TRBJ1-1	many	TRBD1	CASSMTGTGTEAFF	TGTGCCAGCAGCATGACAGGGACGGGCACTGAAGCTTTCTTT
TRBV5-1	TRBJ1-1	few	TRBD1	CASRTGEALEAFF	TGCGCCAGCAGAACAGGGGAGGCGCTTGAAGCTTTCTTT
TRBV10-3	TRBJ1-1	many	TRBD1	CAITLTGHTEAFF	TGTGCCATCACCCTGACAGGGCACACTGAAGCTTTCTTT
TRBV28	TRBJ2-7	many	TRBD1	CASSPDRVGYEQYF	TGTGCCAGCAGCCCGGACAGGGTCGGGTACGAGCAGTACTTC
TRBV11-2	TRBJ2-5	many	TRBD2	CASSPRGTSGGGTGTQYF	TGTGCCAGCAGCCCCCGGGGAACTAGCGGGGGGGGAACGGGGACCCAGTACTTC
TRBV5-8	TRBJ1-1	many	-	CASSYPTLINTEAFF	TGTGCCAGCAGCTACCCGACATTGATTAACACTGAAGCTTTCTTT